The 10 T cell receptor beta chains listed next were all sequenced from one sample in a study of CD8+CD57+ T cells in acquired aplastic anemia. TCR beta VDJ combinations and CDR3 sequences were profiled from genomic DNA. In TCRdb, the reads were re-called with MiXCR into one record per CDR3 protein. The sample includes hundreds of thousands of distinct CDR3 sequences, less than 35% seen only once; the top ten take around 0.82%. Before being chosen for sequencing, patients had shown CD8+CD57+ cell expansion by flow cytometry. Sequenced material: sorted CD4+, CD8+, or CD8+CD57+ T cells (not recorded which) from PBMCs. The receptors stem from a human donor with aplastic anemia.

The J gene is TRBJ2-5, the V gene TRBV4-2; D call uncertain. Germline CDR1 is LGHNA and CDR2 is YNFKEQ. V shed 0 bases and J shed 4 bases, with 6 bases lying between them. The CDR3 covers 13 residues. CDR3 loop: CASSQEIGETQYF. Here the CDR3 DNA reads TGTGCCAGCAGCCAAGAAATAGGAGAGACCCAGTACTTC.

This rearrangement joins TRBV19 to TRBJ2-1; TRBD1 or TRBD2 may be the D gene (6 bases each). Trimming shortened V by 7 bases and J by 0 bases, and 13 bases separated the two germline ends. There are 15 residues in the CDR3. Per germline, CDR1 LNHDA and CDR2 SQIVND (reference sequence). CDR3 in amino acids: CASTKGGPSYNEQFF. In DNA, the CDR3 is TGTGCCAGTACTAAGGGGGGCCCCTCCTACAATGAGCAGTTCTTC.

Many counts were recorded for this clonotype. The chain has TRBV10-3 and TRBJ1-5; 7 nucleotides line up with TRBD1. Per germline, CDR1 ENHRY and CDR2 SYGVKD. With V trimmed by 6 bases and J by 3 bases, 5 bases remained unmatched. This CDR3 is built from 14 residues. CDR3 protein: CAIRPDRDNQPQHF. The CDR3 DNA is TGTGCCATCAGGCCCGACAGGGACAATCAGCCCCAGCATTTT.

This clonotype was counted many times. The chain links TRBV10-2 to TRBJ2-3; D is uncertain. V shed 10 bases and J shed 0 bases, with 11 bases lying between them. The CDR3 runs 13 residues. Looked up from germline, CDR1 is WSHSY and CDR2 is SAAADI. CDR3 sequence reads: CATRGLSTDTQYF. CDR3 sequence (DNA): TGCGCCACCCGTGGATTGAGCACAGATACGCAGTATTTT.

This chain joins TRBV11-2 and TRBJ2-1, with 7 bases matching TRBD2. This CDR3 has 15 residues. The V and J ends lost 3 bases and 6 bases, in that order; junction bases with no gene match: 8. Looked up from germline, CDR1 is SGHAT and CDR2 is FQNNGV. DNA for the CDR3: TGTGCCAGCAGCTTGGGGGTAGCGGGCCTCAATGAGCAGTTCTTC. Translating gives CASSLGVAGLNEQFF.

This clonotype was counted only a few times. V usage is TRBV6-1 and J usage is TRBJ2-7, with TRBD2 matching over 7 bases. Losses at the gene ends were 2 bases for V and 1 base for J; bases not matched to a gene: 5. CDR3 length: 15 residues. Looked up from germline, CDR1 is MNHNS and CDR2 is SASEGT. The CDR3: CASSENGEGSYEQYF. The CDR3 DNA is TGTGCCAGCAGTGAAAATGGGGAGGGGTCCTACGAGCAGTACTTC.

This clonotype occurred many times. The chain employs TRBV5-1 and TRBJ2-1, with TRBD1 matching over 8 bases. The V gene end was trimmed by 4 bases and the J gene end by 3 bases; junction bases not matched to a gene: 6. CDR1 and CDR2 (germline): SGHRS, YFSETQ. The CDR3 sequence is 15 residues long. The CDR3 loop is CASSPRTGNYNEQFF. The CDR3 DNA reads TGCGCCAGCAGCCCACGGACAGGGAACTACAATGAGCAGTTCTTC.

DNA of the CDR3: TGCGCCAGCAGCTTGCTGGTGGGAGTGGGCCAAGAGACCCAGTACTTC. Amino acid sequence: CASSLLVGVGQETQYF. The chain joins TRBV5-1 to TRBJ2-5, with a possible D match to TRBD2 (5 bases). The CDR3 runs to 16 residues. Germline lookup yields CDR1 SGHRS and CDR2 YFSETQ. The germline V and J ends were trimmed by 1 base and 1 base, with 14 bases remaining between them.

V gene TRBV15 combines with J gene TRBJ1-4; no reliable D call. This CDR3 region has 12 residues. In germline, CDR1 is LNHNV, CDR2 YYDKDF (reference sequence). V was trimmed by 1 base and J by 8 bases, leaving 5 bases between them. The CDR3 DNA reads TGTGCCACCAGCAGAGGCCAGGAAAAACTGTTTTTT. Translating gives CATSRGQEKLFF.

The V and J genes are TRBV9 and TRBJ1-5; unclear D gene. CDR1 and CDR2 (germline): SGDLS, YYNGEE. V lost 2 bases and J 4 bases, leaving 13 bases between the germline ends. The CDR3 extends over 15 amino acids. CDR3: CASSVSDFPNQPQHF. DNA of the CDR3: TGTGCCAGCAGCGTTTCAGATTTCCCAAATCAGCCCCAGCATTTT.